This T cell receptor beta chain was retrieved from a study of T cells in Graves' hyperthyroidism and ophthalmopathy. V was trimmed by 2 bases and J by 15 bases, leaving 20 bases between them. In germline, CDR1 is MGHDK, CDR2 SYGVNS. The CDR3 contains 15 residues. Amplified regions were TCR beta CDR3 sequences from RNA transcripts. The TCR CDR3 first-round RT-PCR relied on the HTBI primer set. TCRdb recomputed calls from the multiplex PCR reads with MiXCR, one row per CDR3 protein. This sample has some 250,000 distinct CDR3 sequences, with just over 14% found just once. The study, taken as a whole, reports: Ophthalmopathy, as predicted by the model, came a median 6.5 months after the prediction. Patients with ophthalmopathy were separated from those with stable hyperthyroidism by a 13 V-J model.

In its sample, this clonotype was seen many times. Its antigen remains unidentified. V gene TRBV25-1 combines with J gene TRBJ2-6; D perhaps matches TRBD2 (5 bases). The origin of this receptor is a woman aged 35 to 49 with Graves' hyperthyroidism that later progressed to Graves' ophthalmopathy. Sequencing input: blood. This CDR3 is CASSENRDYPPTLTF. The CDR3, as DNA: TGTGCCAGCAGTGAAAATCGCGACTATCCCCCCACCCTGACTTTC.